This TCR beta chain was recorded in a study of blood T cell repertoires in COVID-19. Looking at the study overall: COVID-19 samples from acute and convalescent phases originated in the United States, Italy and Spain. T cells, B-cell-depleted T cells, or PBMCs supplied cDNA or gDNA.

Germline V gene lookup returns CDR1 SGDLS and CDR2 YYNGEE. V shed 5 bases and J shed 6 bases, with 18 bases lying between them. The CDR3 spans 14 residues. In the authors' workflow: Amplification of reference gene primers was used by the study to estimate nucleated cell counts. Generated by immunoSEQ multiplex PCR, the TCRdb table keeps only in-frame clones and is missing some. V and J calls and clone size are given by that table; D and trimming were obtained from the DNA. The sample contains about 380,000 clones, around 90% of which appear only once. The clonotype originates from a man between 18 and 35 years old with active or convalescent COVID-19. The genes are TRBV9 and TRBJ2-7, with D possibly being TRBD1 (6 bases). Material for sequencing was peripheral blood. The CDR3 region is CASRSPNRVSEQYF. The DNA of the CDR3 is TGTGCCAGCAGGTCGCCAAACAGGGTCTCCGAGCAGTACTTC.